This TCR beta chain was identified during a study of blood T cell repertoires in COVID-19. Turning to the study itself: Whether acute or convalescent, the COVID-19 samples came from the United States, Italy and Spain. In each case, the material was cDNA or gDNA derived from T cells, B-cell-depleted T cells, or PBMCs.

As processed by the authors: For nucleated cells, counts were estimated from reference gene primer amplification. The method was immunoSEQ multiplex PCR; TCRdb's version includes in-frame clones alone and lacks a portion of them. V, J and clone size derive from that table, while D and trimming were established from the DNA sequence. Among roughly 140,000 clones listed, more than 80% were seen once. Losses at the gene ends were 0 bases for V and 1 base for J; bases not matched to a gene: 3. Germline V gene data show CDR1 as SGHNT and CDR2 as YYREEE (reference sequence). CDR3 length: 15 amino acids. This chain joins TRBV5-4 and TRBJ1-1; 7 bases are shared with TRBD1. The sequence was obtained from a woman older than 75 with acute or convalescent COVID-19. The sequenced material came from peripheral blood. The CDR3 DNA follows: TGTGCCAGCAGCTTGGTTGACAGGGAGAACACTGAAGCTTTCTTT. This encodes CASSLVDRENTEAFF.